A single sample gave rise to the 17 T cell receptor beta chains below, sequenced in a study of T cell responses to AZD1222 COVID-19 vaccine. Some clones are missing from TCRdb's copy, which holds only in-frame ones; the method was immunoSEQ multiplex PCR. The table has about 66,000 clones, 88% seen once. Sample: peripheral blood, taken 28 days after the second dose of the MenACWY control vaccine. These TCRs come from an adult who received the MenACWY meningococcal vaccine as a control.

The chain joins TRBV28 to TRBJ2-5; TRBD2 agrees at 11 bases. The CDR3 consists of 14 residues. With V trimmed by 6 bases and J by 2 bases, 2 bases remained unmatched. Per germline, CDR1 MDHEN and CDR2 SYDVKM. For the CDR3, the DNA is TGTGCCAGCAGCGGGACTAGCGGTCAAGAGACCCAGTACTTC. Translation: CASSGTSGQETQYF.

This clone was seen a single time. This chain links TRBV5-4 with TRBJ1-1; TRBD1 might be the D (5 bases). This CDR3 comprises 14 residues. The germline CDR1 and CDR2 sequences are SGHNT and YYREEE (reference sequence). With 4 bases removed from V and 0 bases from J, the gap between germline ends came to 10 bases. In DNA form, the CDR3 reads TGTGCCAGCAGCGGGGGACCACTGAACACTGAAGCTTTCTTT. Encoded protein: CASSGGPLNTEAFF.

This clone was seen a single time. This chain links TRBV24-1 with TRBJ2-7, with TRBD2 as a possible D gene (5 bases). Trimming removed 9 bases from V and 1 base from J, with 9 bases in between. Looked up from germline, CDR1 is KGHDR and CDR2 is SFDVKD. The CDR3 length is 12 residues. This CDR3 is CATQGGSYEQYF. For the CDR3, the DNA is TGTGCCACCCAAGGCGGGTCCTACGAGCAGTACTTC.

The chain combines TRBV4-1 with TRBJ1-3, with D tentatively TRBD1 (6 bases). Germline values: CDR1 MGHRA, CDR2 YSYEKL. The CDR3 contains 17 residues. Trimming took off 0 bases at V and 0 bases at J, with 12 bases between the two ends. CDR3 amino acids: CASSQEKGGSSGNTIYF. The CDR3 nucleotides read TGCGCCAGCAGCCAAGAGAAAGGGGGAAGCTCTGGAAACACCATATATTTT.

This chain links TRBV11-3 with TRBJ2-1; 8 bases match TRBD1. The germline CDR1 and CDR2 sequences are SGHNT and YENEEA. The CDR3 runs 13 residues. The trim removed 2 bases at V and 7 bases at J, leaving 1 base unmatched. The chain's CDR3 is CASSLTGGNEQFF. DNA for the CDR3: TGTGCCAGCAGCTTAACAGGGGGGAATGAGCAGTTCTTC.

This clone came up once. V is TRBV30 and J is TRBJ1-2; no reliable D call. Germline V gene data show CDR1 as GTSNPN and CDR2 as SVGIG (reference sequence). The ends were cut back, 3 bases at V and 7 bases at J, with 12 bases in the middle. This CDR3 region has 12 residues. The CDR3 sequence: CAWRGSQGGYTF. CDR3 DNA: TGTGCCTGGAGAGGGAGTCAAGGTGGCTACACCTTC.

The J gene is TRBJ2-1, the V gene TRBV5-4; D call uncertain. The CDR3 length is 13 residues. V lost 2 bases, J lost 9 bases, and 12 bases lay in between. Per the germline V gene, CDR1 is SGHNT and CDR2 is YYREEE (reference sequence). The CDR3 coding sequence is TGTGCCAGCAGCTTTACAGCAGACGGTGAGCAGTTCTTC. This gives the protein CASSFTADGEQFF.

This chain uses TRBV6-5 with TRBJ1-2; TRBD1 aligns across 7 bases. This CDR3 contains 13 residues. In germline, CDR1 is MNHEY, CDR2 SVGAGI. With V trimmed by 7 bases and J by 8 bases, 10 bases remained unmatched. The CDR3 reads CASTETGIDGYTF. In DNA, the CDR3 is TGTGCCAGCACCGAGACAGGGATCGACGGCTACACCTTC.

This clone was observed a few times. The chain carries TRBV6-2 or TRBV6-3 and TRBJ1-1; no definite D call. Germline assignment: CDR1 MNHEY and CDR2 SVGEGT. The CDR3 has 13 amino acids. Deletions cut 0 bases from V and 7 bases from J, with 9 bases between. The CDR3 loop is CASSYSRVGEAFF. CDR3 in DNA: TGTGCCAGCAGTTACTCCCGGGTTGGTGAAGCTTTCTTT.

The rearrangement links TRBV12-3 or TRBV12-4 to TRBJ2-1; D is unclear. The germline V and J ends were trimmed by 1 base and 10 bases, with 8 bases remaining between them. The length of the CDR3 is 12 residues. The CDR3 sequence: CASSLGPTEQFF. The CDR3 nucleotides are TGTGCCAGCAGTTTAGGACCCACGGAGCAGTTCTTC.

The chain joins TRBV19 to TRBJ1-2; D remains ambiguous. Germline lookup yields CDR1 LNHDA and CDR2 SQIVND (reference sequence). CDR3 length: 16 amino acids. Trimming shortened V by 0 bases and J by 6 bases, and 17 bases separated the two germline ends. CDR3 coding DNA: TGTGCCAGTAGTATAGATCGTGCCCAGGTGATCGATGGCTACACCTTC. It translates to CASSIDRAQVIDGYTF.

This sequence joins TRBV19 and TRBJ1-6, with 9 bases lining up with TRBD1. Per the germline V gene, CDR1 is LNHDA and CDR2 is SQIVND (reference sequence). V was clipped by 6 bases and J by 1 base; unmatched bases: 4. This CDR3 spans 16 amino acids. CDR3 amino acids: CASRRQGDSYNSPLHF. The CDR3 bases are TGTGCCAGTAGAAGACAGGGGGATTCCTATAATTCACCCCTCCACTTT.

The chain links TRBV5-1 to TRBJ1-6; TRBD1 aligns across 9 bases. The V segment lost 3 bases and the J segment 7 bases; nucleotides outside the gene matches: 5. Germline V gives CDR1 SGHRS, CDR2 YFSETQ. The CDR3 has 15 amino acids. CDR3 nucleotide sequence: TGCGCCAGCAGCTCATCCGGGACAGGGAATTCACCCCTCCACTTT. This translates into CASSSSGTGNSPLHF.

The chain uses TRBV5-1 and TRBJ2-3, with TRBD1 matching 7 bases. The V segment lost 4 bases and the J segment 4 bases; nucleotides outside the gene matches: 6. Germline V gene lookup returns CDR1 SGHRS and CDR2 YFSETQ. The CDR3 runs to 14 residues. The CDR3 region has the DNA TGCGCCAGCAGCAACGACAGGGCGGCAGATACGCAGTATTTT. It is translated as CASSNDRAADTQYF.

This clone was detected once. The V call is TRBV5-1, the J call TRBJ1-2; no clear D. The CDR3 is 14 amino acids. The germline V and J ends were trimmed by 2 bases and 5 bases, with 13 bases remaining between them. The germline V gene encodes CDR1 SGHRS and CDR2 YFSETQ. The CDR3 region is CASSLAEQPYGYTF. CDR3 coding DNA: TGCGCCAGCAGCTTAGCGGAACAGCCTTATGGCTACACCTTC.

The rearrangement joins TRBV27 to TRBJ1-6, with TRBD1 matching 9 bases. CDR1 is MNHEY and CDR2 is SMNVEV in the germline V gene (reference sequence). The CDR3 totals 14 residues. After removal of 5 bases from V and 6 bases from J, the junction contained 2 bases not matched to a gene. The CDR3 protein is CASSAGQGNSPLHF. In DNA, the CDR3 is TGTGCCAGCAGTGCGGGACAGGGTAATTCACCCCTCCACTTT.

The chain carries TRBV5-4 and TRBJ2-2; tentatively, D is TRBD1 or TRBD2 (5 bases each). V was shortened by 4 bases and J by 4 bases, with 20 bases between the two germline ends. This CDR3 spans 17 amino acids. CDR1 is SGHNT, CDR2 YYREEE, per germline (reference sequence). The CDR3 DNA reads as TGTGCCAGCAGCCGCTCACCAAATGGTGGGGGCACCGGGGAGCTGTTTTTT. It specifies CASSRSPNGGGTGELFF.